This T cell receptor beta chain was identified during a study of blood T cell repertoires in COVID-19. On the study more broadly: The cDNA or gDNA used as material had been derived from T cells, B-cell-depleted T cells, or PBMCs.

With 1 base removed from V and 6 bases from J, the gap between germline ends came to 8 bases. CDR3 size: 13 residues. CDR1 is SGHNT, CDR2 YYREEE, per germline (reference sequence). The method was immunoSEQ multiplex PCR; TCRdb's version includes in-frame clones alone and lacks a portion of them. Counted here are 55,000 to 60,000 clones, 70% to 85% occurring once; the ten biggest clones make up more than 15%. The sequenced sample consisted of peripheral blood. This clonotype was sampled from a man between 65 and 79 years old with active COVID-19. The chain has TRBV5-4 and TRBJ2-1; D call uncertain. The CDR3 DNA sequence: TGTGCCAGCAGCTTGACGTCGGTCAATGAGCAGTTCTTC. It specifies CASSLTSVNEQFF.